Shown below are 18 T cell receptor beta chains from a single sample sequenced in a study of shared clonotypes between healthy human individuals. Sequenced by immunoSEQ multiplex PCR; TCRdb stores in-frame clones only, minus some. Of about 1.9 million clones listed, just under 95% were seen once; the top ten hold under 2%. The naive CD8 fraction comprised CD45RO-negative cells positively selected for CCR7 and excluded terminally differentiated effector memory CD45RA+ cells. Material for sequencing was naive CD8+ T cells from PBMCs. The source of these receptors is a young man in good health. Some clones in this sample may be carry-over from other donors' samples.

The chain recombines TRBV6-1 with TRBJ2-7; the D gene is possibly TRBD1 (6 bases). Trimming took off 2 bases at V and 3 bases at J, with 14 bases between the two ends. Germline-derived CDR1 and CDR2 are MNHNS and SASEGT. The CDR3 covers 15 residues. CDR3 bases: TGTGCCAGCAGTGAAAACAGGGCATTGGTCTACGAGCAGTACTTC. Protein sequence: CASSENRALVYEQYF.

The gene calls are TRBV27 and TRBJ2-7, with D perhaps TRBD1 (5 bases). Germline V gives CDR1 MNHEY, CDR2 SMNVEV (reference sequence). Trimming removed 0 bases from V and 4 bases from J, with 10 bases in between. The CDR3 loop spans 14 amino acids. The CDR3 sequence is CASSLSGAPYEQYF. CDR3 DNA sequence: TGTGCCAGCAGTTTATCTGGGGCGCCGTACGAGCAGTACTTC.

The V call is TRBV6-5, the J call TRBJ2-3; TRBD1 might be the D (6 bases). This CDR3 spans 13 amino acids. Germline-derived CDR1 and CDR2 are MNHEY and SVGAGI. V was cut by 5 bases and J by 6 bases, with 12 bases left in between. The CDR3 spells CASSTGTLDTQYF. The CDR3, as DNA: TGTGCCAGCAGTACGGGGACATTGGATACGCAGTATTTT.

The chain carries TRBV10-3 and TRBJ2-3; 7 positions match TRBD2. Trimming at V came to 2 bases and at J to 4 bases, leaving 9 bases not matched to a gene. The CDR3 length is 16 residues. CDR1 ENHRY and CDR2 SYGVKD come from the germline V gene. CDR3 amino acids: CAISELAVRGADTQYF. In DNA, the CDR3 is TGTGCCATCAGTGAGCTGGCCGTTCGGGGGGCAGATACGCAGTATTTT.

The CDR3 coding sequence is TGTGCCAGCAGCCCGACAGGGTCTCCGTACGAGCAGTACTTC. Protein product: CASSPTGSPYEQYF. This chain uses TRBV7-2 with TRBJ2-7; 7 positions match TRBD1. Trimming cost V 5 bases and J 4 bases; bases outside gene matches: 8. Germline CDR1 is SGHTA and CDR2 is FQGNSA. The CDR3 has 14 amino acids.

This clone appeared once. V usage is TRBV2 and J usage is TRBJ1-5; TRBD1 aligns across 8 bases. Germline V CDR1 and CDR2: SNHLY, FYNNEI. This CDR3 has 16 residues. Losses at the gene ends were 7 bases for V and 5 bases for J; bases not matched to a gene: 13. CDR3 amino acids: CASNRPGGAEDQPQHF. The DNA for the CDR3 is TGTGCCAGCAACCGGCCAGGGGGCGCCGAGGATCAGCCCCAGCATTTT.

The chain carries TRBV7-9 and TRBJ2-7; TRBD1 matches at 7 bases. Germline-derived CDR1 and CDR2 are SEHNR and FQNEAQ (reference sequence). The trim removed 4 bases at V and 5 bases at J, leaving 8 bases unmatched. There are 14 residues in the CDR3. The CDR3 sequence is CASSSPRGPDEQYF. The CDR3 coding sequence is TGTGCCAGCAGCTCACCTAGGGGGCCGGACGAGCAGTACTTC.

This clone was counted a single time. V and J are TRBV5-1 and TRBJ2-7; D may be TRBD2 (5 bases). Trimming shortened V by 2 bases and J by 2 bases, and 14 bases separated the two germline ends. The CDR3 is 15 residues long. The germline CDR1 and CDR2 sequences are SGHRS and YFSETQ. CDR3 sequence reads: CASSLSLFGAYEQYF. In DNA form, the CDR3 reads TGCGCCAGCAGCTTATCCTTGTTCGGGGCCTACGAGCAGTACTTC.

This clone was observed once. This chain joins TRBV19 and TRBJ2-4; D possibly uses TRBD1 or TRBD2 (6 bases each). Between the trimmed V and J ends, which lost 5 bases and 6 bases, there was a span of 11 bases. Germline V gives CDR1 LNHDA, CDR2 SQIVND (reference sequence). This CDR3 spans 13 amino acids. CDR3 nucleotides: TGTGCCAGTAGTCCCGGAGGGGGAAACATTCAGTACTTC. Amino acids: CASSPGGGNIQYF.

The chain uses TRBV4-1 and TRBJ1-2; 10 bases fit TRBD1. J was trimmed by 5 bases and V by 6 bases; bases with no gene match: 9. The CDR3 spans 15 residues. Germline values: CDR1 MGHRA, CDR2 YSYEKL. The CDR3 coding sequence is TGCGCCAGCAGGATGCGACAGGGGGCCCAATATGGCTACACCTTC. Translating it yields CASRMRQGAQYGYTF.

The J gene is TRBJ1-1, the V gene TRBV19; weak D call: TRBD1 (5 bases). The CDR3 has 13 amino acids. CDR1 and CDR2 (germline): LNHDA, SQIVND (reference sequence). V was trimmed by 5 bases and J by 7 bases, leaving 14 bases between them. The chain's CDR3 is CASSPRGGGEAFF. CDR3 DNA: TGTGCCAGTAGTCCTAGAGGCGGGGGTGAAGCTTTCTTT.

This clone was counted a few times. Other DNA sequences in this specimen translate into the identical CDR3. The J gene is TRBJ1-5, the V gene TRBV7-9; D unresolved. V lost 6 bases to trimming and J lost 4 bases, with 7 bases between them. CDR3 length equals 12 residues. Germline loops: CDR1 SEHNR, CDR2 FQNEAQ (reference sequence). In DNA, the CDR3 is TGTGCCAGCAGTTCCGGAAATCAGCCCCAGCATTTT. Encoded protein: CASSSGNQPQHF.

The chain links TRBV15 to TRBJ2-1, with 9 bases aligning to TRBD2. The CDR3 loop spans 15 amino acids. Germline assignment: CDR1 LNHNV and CDR2 YYDKDF (reference sequence). After removal of 4 bases from V and 4 bases from J, the junction contained 5 bases not matched to a gene. As DNA, the CDR3 is TGTGCCACCAGCATGAGAGCGGGAGGTTACAATGAGCAGTTCTTC. Protein: CATSMRAGGYNEQFF. Based on the CDR3 plus reference TRBV15 and TRBJ2-1, the full variable domain is DAMVIQNPRYQVTQFGKPVTLSCSQTLNHNVMYWYQQKSSQAPKLLFHYYDKDFNNEADTPDNFQSRRPNTSFCFLDIRSPGLGDTAMYLCATSMRAGGYNEQFFGPGTRLTVL.

The chain is built from TRBV4-2 and TRBJ1-1, with TRBD1 identical over 9 bases. Germline CDR1 is LGHNA and CDR2 is YNFKEQ. Germline trimming cut 0 bases from V and 11 bases from J; bases unmatched to any gene: 7. The CDR3 has 14 residues. CDR3 sequence: CASSQDLGQGKAFF. Written as DNA, the CDR3 is TGTGCCAGCAGCCAAGATTTGGGACAGGGAAAGGCTTTCTTT.

The V gene is TRBV10-3, the J gene TRBJ1-5; D ambiguous. Germline lookup yields CDR1 ENHRY and CDR2 SYGVKD. The CDR3 consists of 13 residues. Trimming pared 8 bases from V and 3 bases from J, leaving 11 bases between. CDR3 sequence: CAIAEGVNQPQHF. CDR3 nucleotide sequence: TGTGCCATCGCGGAAGGAGTCAATCAGCCCCAGCATTTT.

This clone has just a few counts. Other DNA sequences within the sample encode an identical CDR3. The chain has TRBV27 and TRBJ1-2; weak D call: TRBD1 (5 bases). V gave up 5 bases and J gave up 4 bases, with 11 bases separating them. The CDR3 has 13 residues. Germline V lookup: CDR1 MNHEY, CDR2 SMNVEV (reference sequence). The CDR3 reads CASSPGTSYGYTF. The CDR3 DNA reads as TGTGCCAGCAGTCCCGGGACTAGCTATGGCTACACCTTC.

The V call is TRBV27, the J call TRBJ1-1; 7 bases are a match to TRBD1. Germline-derived CDR1 and CDR2 are MNHEY and SMNVEV (reference sequence). V shed 4 bases and J 1 base; nucleotides not matched to a gene: 6. This CDR3 is 15 amino acids long. This CDR3 is CASSSPGQQNTEAFF. The DNA of the CDR3 is TGTGCCAGCAGTTCCCCGGGACAGCAGAACACTGAAGCTTTCTTT.

The chain carries TRBV7-9 and TRBJ2-4; no firm D call. The ends were cut back, 3 bases at V and 0 bases at J, with 6 bases in the middle. CDR3 size: 14 residues. CDR1 is SEHNR and CDR2 is FQNEAQ in the germline V gene (reference sequence). CDR3 residues: CASSFPIAKNIQYF. The CDR3 DNA sequence: TGTGCCAGCAGCTTCCCAATAGCCAAAAACATTCAGTACTTC.